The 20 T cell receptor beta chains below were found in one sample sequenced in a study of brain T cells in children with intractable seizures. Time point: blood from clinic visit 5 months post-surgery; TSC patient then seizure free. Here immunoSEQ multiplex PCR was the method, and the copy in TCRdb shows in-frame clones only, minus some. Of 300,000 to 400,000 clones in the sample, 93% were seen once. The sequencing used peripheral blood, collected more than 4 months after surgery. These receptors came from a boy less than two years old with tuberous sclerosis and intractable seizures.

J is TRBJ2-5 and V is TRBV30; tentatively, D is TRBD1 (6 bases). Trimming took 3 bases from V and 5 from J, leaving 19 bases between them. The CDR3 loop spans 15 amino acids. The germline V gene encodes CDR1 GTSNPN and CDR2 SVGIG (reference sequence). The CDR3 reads CAWRINRVVGETQYF. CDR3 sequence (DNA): TGTGCCTGGAGAATCAACAGGGTGGTAGGGGAGACCCAGTACTTC.

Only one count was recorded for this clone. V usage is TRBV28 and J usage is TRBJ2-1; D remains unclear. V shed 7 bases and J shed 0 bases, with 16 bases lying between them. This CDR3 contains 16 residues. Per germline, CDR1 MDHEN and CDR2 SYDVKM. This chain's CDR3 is CASTGGVESSYNEQFF. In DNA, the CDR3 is TGTGCCAGCACTGGTGGCGTTGAAAGCTCCTACAATGAGCAGTTCTTC.

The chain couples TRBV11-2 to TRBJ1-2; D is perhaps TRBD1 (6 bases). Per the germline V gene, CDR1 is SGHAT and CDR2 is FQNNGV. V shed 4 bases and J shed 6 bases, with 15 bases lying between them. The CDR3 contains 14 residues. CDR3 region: CASSYDHRDNGYTF. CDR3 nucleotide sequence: TGTGCCAGCAGCTACGACCACAGGGATAATGGCTACACCTTC.

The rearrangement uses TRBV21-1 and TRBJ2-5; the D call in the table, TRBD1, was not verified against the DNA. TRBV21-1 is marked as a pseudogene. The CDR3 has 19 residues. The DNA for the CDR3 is TGTGCCAGCAGCAAAGAAACAGGTTGTGTGGTAAGGGACCAAGAGACCCAGTACTTC. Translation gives CASSKETGCVVRDQETQYF.

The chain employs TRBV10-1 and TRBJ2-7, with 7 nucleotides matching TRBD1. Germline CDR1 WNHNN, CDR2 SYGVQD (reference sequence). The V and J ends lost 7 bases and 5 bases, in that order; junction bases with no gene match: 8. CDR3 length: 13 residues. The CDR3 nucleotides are TGCGCCAGCAAAGGGGGCTTTGGCGACGAGCAGTACTTC. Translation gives CASKGGFGDEQYF.

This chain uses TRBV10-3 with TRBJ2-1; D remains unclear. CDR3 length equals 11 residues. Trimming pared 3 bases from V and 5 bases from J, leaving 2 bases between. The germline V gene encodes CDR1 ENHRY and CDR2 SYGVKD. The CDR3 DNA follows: TGTGCCATCAGTGAAGACAATGAGCAGTTCTTC. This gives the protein CAISEDNEQFF.

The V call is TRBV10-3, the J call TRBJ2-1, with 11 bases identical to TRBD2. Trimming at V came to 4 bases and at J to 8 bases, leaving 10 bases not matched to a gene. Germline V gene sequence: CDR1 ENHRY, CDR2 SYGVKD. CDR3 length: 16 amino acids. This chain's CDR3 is CAISGLTSGSSYEQFF. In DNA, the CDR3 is TGTGCCATCAGTGGCCTTACTAGCGGGAGCAGCTATGAGCAGTTCTTC.

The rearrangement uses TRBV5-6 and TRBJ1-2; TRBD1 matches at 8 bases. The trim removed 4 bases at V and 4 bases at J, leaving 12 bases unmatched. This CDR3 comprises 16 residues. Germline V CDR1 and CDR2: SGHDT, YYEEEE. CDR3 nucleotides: TGTGCCAGCAGCCTTGCCCCAGGGGGCCAGATCTATGGCTACACCTTC. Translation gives CASSLAPGGQIYGYTF.

The CDR3 coding sequence is TGCGCCAGCAGCTTGGAAGGACTAGCGTATTTATCCTACGAGCAGTACTTC. Translation: CASSLEGLAYLSYEQYF. The V and J genes are TRBV5-1 and TRBJ2-7; 9 bases agree with TRBD2. CDR3 size: 17 residues. The germline V gene encodes CDR1 SGHRS and CDR2 YFSETQ. Trimming removed 0 bases from V and 1 base from J; junction bases left unmatched: 8.

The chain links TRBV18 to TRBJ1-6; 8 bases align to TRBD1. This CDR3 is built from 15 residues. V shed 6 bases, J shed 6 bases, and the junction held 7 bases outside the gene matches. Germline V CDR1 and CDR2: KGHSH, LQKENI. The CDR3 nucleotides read TGTGCCAGCTCGTCTGACAGGGGTCCTAATTCACCCCTCCACTTT. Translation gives CASSSDRGPNSPLHF. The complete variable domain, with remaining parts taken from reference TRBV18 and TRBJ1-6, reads NAGVMQNPRHLVRRRGQEARLRCSPMKGHSHVYWYRQLPEEGLKFMVYLQKENIIDESGMPKERFSAEFPKEGPSILRIQQVVRGDSAAYFCASSSDRGPNSPLHFGNGTRLTVT.

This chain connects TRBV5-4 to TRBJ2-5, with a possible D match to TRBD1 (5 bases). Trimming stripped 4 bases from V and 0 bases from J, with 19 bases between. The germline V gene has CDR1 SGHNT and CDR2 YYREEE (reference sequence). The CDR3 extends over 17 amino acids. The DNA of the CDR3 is TGTGCCAGCAGCACAGGCCCGCCTACAGAAAACCAAGAGACCCAGTACTTC. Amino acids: CASSTGPPTENQETQYF.

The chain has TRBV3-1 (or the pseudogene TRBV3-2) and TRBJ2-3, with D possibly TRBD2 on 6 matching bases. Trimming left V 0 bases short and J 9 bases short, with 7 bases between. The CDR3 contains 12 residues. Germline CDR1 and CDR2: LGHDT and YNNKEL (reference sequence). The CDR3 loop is CASSQDGGTQYF. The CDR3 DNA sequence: TGTGCCAGCAGCCAAGATGGGGGGACGCAGTATTTT.

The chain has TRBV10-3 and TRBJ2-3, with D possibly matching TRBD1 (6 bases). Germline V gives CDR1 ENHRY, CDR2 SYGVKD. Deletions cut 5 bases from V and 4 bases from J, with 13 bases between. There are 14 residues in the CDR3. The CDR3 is CAISRGGHSDTQYF. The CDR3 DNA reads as TGTGCCATCAGTCGTGGGGGCCATTCAGATACGCAGTATTTT.

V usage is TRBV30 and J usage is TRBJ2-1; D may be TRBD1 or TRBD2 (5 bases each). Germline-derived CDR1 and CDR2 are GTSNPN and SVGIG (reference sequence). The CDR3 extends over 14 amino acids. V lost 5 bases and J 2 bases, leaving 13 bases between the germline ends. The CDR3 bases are TGTGCCTGGGGAGACGTGGGGGCCTACAATGAGCAGTTCTTC. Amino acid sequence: CAWGDVGAYNEQFF. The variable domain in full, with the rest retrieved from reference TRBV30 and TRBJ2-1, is SQTIHQWPATLVQPVGSPLSLECTVEGTSNPNLYWYRQAAGRGLQLLFYSVGIGQISSEVPQNLSASRPQDRQFILSSKKLLLSDSGFYLCAWGDVGAYNEQFFGPGTRLTVL.

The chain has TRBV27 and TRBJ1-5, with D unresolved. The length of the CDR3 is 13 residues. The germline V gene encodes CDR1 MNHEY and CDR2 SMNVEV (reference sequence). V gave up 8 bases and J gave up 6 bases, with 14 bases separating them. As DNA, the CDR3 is TGTGCCAGCGGCCACAATGGTGGTCAGCCCCAGCATTTT. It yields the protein CASGHNGGQPQHF.

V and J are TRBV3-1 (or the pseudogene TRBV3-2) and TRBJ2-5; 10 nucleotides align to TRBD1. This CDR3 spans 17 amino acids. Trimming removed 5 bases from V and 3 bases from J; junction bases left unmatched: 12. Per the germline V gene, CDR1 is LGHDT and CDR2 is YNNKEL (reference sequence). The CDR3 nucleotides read TGTGCCAGCAGCGAAACGGGGGGACAGGGGTTTGAAGAGACCCAGTACTTC. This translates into CASSETGGQGFEETQYF.

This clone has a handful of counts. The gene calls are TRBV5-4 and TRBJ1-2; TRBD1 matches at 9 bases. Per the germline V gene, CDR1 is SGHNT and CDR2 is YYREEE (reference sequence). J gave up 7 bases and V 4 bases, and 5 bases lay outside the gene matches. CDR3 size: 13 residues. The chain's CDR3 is CASSLDRGIGYTF. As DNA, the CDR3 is TGTGCCAGCAGCCTGGACAGGGGAATTGGCTACACCTTC.

In DNA, the CDR3 is TGTGCCAGCAGTTACTTTCAGGGAGAAGAGACCCAGTACTTC. Translated, it gives CASSYFQGEETQYF. The V and J genes are TRBV6-2 or TRBV6-3 and TRBJ2-5; either TRBD1 or TRBD2 may fit D (5 bases each). V gave up 1 base and J gave up 3 bases, with 9 bases separating them. Per the germline V gene, CDR1 is MNHEY and CDR2 is SVGEGT. The CDR3 spans 14 residues.

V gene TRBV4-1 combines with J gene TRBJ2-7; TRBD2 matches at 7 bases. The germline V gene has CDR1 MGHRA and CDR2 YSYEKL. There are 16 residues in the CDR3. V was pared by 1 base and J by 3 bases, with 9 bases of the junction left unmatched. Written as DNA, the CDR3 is TGCGCCAGCAGCCAAGTTATCGCGGGAGAAGGCTACGAGCAGTACTTC. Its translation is CASSQVIAGEGYEQYF.

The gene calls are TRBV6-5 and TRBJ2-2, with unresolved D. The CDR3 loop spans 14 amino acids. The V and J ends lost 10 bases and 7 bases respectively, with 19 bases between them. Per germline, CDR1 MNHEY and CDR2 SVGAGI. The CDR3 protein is CATYKNAYGGELFF. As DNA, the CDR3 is TGTGCCACCTACAAGAACGCATACGGCGGGGAGCTGTTTTTT.